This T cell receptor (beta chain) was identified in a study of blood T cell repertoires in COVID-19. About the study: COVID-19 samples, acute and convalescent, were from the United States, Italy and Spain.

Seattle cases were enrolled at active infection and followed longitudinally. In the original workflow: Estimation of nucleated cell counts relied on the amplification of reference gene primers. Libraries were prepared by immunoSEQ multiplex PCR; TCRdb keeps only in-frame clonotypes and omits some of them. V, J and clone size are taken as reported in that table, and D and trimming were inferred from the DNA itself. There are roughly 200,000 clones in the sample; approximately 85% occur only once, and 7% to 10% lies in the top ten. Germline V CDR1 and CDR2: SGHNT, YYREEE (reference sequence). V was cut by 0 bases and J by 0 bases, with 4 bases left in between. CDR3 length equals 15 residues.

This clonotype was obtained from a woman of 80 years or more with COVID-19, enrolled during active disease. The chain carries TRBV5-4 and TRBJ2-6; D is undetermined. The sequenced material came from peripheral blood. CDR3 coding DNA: TGTGCCAGCAGCTTGGGCGGCTCTGGGGCCAACGTCCTGACTTTC. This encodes CASSLGGSGANVLTF.